Listed here are 14 T cell receptor beta chains from one sample, sequenced in a study of cytomegalovirus exposure and HLA in healthy donors (dated by TCRdb to about 2017). The library was generated by the immunoSEQ multiplex PCR assay. A mixture of 60 forward primers for TCR Vbeta segments and 13 reverse primers for TCR Jbeta segments was used in the multiplex PCR. The table was pulled from immuneACCESS by TCRdb, which kept in-frame rearrangements only. Such tables lose some clones; where checked, under half of the loss comes from unresolved V genes, and the rest has no known cause. The table for this sample lists under 200,000 clones; roughly 79% of them were counted only once. The ten largest clonotypes hold roughly 7.5% of the sample. The sequenced sample consisted of PBMCs. Receptors were obtained from a male donor in good health and CMV-seropositive.

The V call is TRBV6-5, the J call TRBJ2-7; 7 nucleotides agree with TRBD1. V dropped 0 bases and J dropped 2; count of bases not matched to a gene: 4. Germline CDR1 reads MNHEY; CDR2 reads SVGAGI. CDR3 size: 15 residues. The CDR3 nucleotides read TGTGCCAGCAGTTACTCCGGGACAGACACCTACGAGCAGTACTTC. Translating gives CASSYSGTDTYEQYF.

This clone appeared once. The CDR3 nucleotides read TGTGCCAGCAGCTTTCCCGGGACAGGGGACTACGAGCAGTACTTC. Protein product: CASSFPGTGDYEQYF. The V gene is TRBV7-9, the J gene TRBJ2-7; 10 bases align to TRBD1. The CDR3 is 15 amino acids. With 3 bases clipped from V and 3 bases from J, the junction kept 5 bases outside the gene matches. Germline-derived CDR1 and CDR2 are SEHNR and FQNEAQ (reference sequence).

V is TRBV9 and J is TRBJ1-6; weak D call: TRBD1 (6 bases). Trimming cost V 3 bases and J 8 bases, with 18 bases left between them. Germline V CDR1 and CDR2: SGDLS, YYNGEE. The CDR3 has 16 residues. CDR3 region: CASSGHPRGEDSPLHF. The CDR3 DNA reads as TGTGCCAGCAGCGGCCACCCCAGGGGAGAGGATTCACCCCTCCACTTT.

The chain employs TRBV5-6 and TRBJ2-3; D perhaps matches TRBD2 (5 bases). The CDR3 length is 15 residues. Per the germline V gene, CDR1 is SGHDT and CDR2 is YYEEEE. V lost 3 bases to trimming and J lost 8 bases, with 19 bases between them. The CDR3 loop is CASSYGLSSRATQYF. CDR3 bases: TGTGCCAGCAGCTACGGACTCTCATCGCGTGCTACGCAGTATTTT.

V usage is TRBV7-2 and J usage is TRBJ1-6, with D uncertain. Trimming removed 3 bases from V and 1 base from J, with 7 bases in between. The CDR3 contains 15 residues. CDR1 and CDR2 (germline): SGHTA, FQGNSA. The DNA of the CDR3 is TGTGCCAGCAGCTTCGGCGGTTCCTATAATTCACCCCTCCACTTT. Translated, it gives CASSFGGSYNSPLHF.

The chain is built from TRBV18 and TRBJ1-2; a weak D match, TRBD1 (6 bases). Germline lookup yields CDR1 KGHSH and CDR2 LQKENI. V gave up 1 base and J gave up 6 bases, with 12 bases separating them. The CDR3 is 14 residues long. Written as DNA, the CDR3 is TGTGCCAGCTCACCACTCACAGGGTCCGATGGCTACACCTTC. It encodes CASSPLTGSDGYTF.

The chain joins TRBV4-1 to TRBJ2-7, with 7 bases aligning to TRBD2. V shed 2 bases and J 4 bases; nucleotides not matched to a gene: 8. The germline gives CDR1 MGHRA, CDR2 YSYEKL. The CDR3 runs 15 residues. The CDR3 here is CASSQRQGGAYEQYF. CDR3 DNA sequence: TGCGCCAGCAGCCAACGGCAGGGAGGGGCGTACGAGCAGTACTTC.

This clone was recorded a few times. This sequence joins TRBV5-6 and TRBJ1-6; TRBD1 matches at 7 bases. With 4 bases clipped from V and 2 bases from J, the junction kept 6 bases outside the gene matches. Germline V CDR1 and CDR2: SGHDT, YYEEEE. The CDR3 runs 16 residues. The CDR3 DNA is TGTGCCAGCAGCGGACAGGTCCCTCCCTATAATTCACCCCTCCACTTT. It codes for CASSGQVPPYNSPLHF.

The rearrangement links TRBV9 to TRBJ2-7; TRBD1 is a possible D gene (5 bases). Trimming took off 2 bases at V and 3 bases at J, with 12 bases between the two ends. CDR3 size: 14 residues. In germline, CDR1 is SGDLS, CDR2 YYNGEE. DNA of the CDR3: TGTGCCAGCAGCGTTTCCACAGGATACTACGAGCAGTACTTC. It codes for CASSVSTGYYEQYF. The full variable domain, rest sourced from reference TRBV9 and TRBJ2-7, is DSGVTQTPKHLITATGQRVTLRCSPRSGDLSVYWYQQSLDQGLQFLIQYYNGEERAKGNILERFSAQQFPDLHSELNLSSLELGDSALYFCASSVSTGYYEQYFGPGTRLTVT.

The genes are TRBV27 and TRBJ1-2; TRBD1 matches 7 bases. CDR3 length: 15 amino acids. Trimming at V came to 5 bases and at J to 7 bases, leaving 13 bases not matched to a gene. The V gene's germline CDR1 is MNHEY and CDR2 SMNVEV (reference sequence). The CDR3 nucleotides are TGTGCCAGCAGTATAACCCGACAGGGAGGCCCTGGCTACACCTTC. Protein sequence: CASSITRQGGPGYTF.

This clone was picked up one time. The chain carries TRBV10-1 and TRBJ1-3; no definite D call. The CDR3 is 16 amino acids. V lost 0 bases and J 0 bases, leaving 9 bases between the germline ends. The germline CDR1 and CDR2 sequences are WNHNN and SYGVQD (reference sequence). The CDR3 sequence: CASSESKGVSGNTIYF. CDR3 nucleotide sequence: TGCGCCAGCAGTGAGTCGAAAGGAGTCTCTGGAAACACCATATATTTT.

CDR3 sequence reads: CASRGDSANEKLFF. CDR3 DNA sequence: TGTGCCAGCAGGGGGGACAGCGCTAATGAAAAACTGTTTTTT. The chain links TRBV5-5 to TRBJ1-4; 7 bases match TRBD1. The V and J ends lost 5 bases and 3 bases, in that order; junction bases with no gene match: 4. Germline assignment: CDR1 SGHKS and CDR2 YYEKEE (reference sequence). This CDR3 spans 14 amino acids.

A few counts support this clone. The chain combines TRBV5-6 with TRBJ2-7; 8 nucleotides align to TRBD1. Per the germline V gene, CDR1 is SGHDT and CDR2 is YYEEEE. The CDR3 has 19 residues. Unmatched junction bases numbered 20, after V lost 4 bases and J lost 2 bases. The CDR3 is CASSPPLDRALLNPYEQYF. CDR3 nucleotide sequence: TGTGCCAGCAGCCCTCCCCTGGACAGGGCCCTTCTAAACCCCTACGAGCAGTACTTC.

The V gene is TRBV11-2, the J gene TRBJ2-1; 8 positions match TRBD1. The V segment lost 8 bases and the J segment 6 bases; nucleotides outside the gene matches: 3. The CDR3 totals 12 residues. CDR1 SGHAT and CDR2 FQNNGV come from the germline V gene. CDR3 DNA: TGTGCCAGCGCAGGGGGCCGCAATGAGCAGTTCTTC. Protein product: CASAGGRNEQFF.